Sequencing of this T cell receptor beta chain was carried out in a study of blood T cell repertoires in COVID-19. Study details: Sample material is recorded as cDNA or gDNA derived from T cells, B-cell-depleted T cells, or PBMCs.

This CDR3 region has 16 residues. The germline gives CDR1 MNHEY, CDR2 SVGAGI. Trimming took 2 bases from V and 6 from J; bases not matched to a gene: 9. Per the study methods: Estimation of nucleated cell counts relied on the amplification of reference gene primers. Measured with immunoSEQ multiplex PCR; TCRdb has only the in-frame clones, and not every one. The V and J calls and clone size are taken from that table; D and trimming were inferred from the DNA. This table has 100,000 to 150,000 clones, approximately 82% appearing once. The V and J genes are TRBV6-5 and TRBJ1-4; 7 nucleotides align to TRBD1. Specimen: peripheral blood. This TCR was sampled from a woman aged 45-65 years with acute or convalescent COVID-19. CDR3: CASSYPLGTGDEKLFF. The CDR3 nucleotides are TGTGCCAGCAGTTACCCCCTAGGCACAGGGGATGAAAAACTGTTTTTT.